Listed here are 17 T cell receptor beta chains from one sample, sequenced in a study of T-cell reconstitution after alpha-beta-depleted transplantation in children. Unique molecular identifiers were incorporated during preparation of the TCRbeta library. TCRdb fed the PCR reads into MiXCR, producing one record per CDR3 protein. The sample has 500,000 to 750,000 distinct CDR3 sequences, 13% seen once. Material: PBMCs, mostly from graft donor cells, obtained 360 days after TCRalphabeta/CD19-depleted stem cell transplant. These receptors all stem from a male patient aged 10-17 years who had a stem cell transplant for acute myeloid leukemia, so the T cells may come from the graft donor.

This clonotype was seen more than once but under ten times. This chain links TRBV7-3 with TRBJ2-7; D might be TRBD1 (6 bases). Germline CDR1 SGHTA, CDR2 FQGTGA. V lost 6 bases to trimming and J lost 2 bases, with 11 bases between them. CDR3 length: 13 residues. The CDR3 spells CASRRTVPYEQYF. CDR3 nucleotides: TGTGCCAGCAGACGGACAGTGCCCTACGAGCAGTACTTC.

The chain couples TRBV20-1 to TRBJ2-5; D unresolved. V dropped 0 bases and J dropped 4 bases, with 15 bases sitting between them. CDR1 and CDR2 (germline): DFQATT, SNEGSKA (reference sequence). CDR3 length: 15 residues. CDR3 residues: CSARDTKASRETQYF. As DNA, the CDR3 is TGCAGTGCTAGAGACACTAAGGCCTCACGAGAGACCCAGTACTTC.

This clonotype was counted a few times. The DNA for the CDR3 is TGCAGTGCTAGTCCTTTTTACACGGGACTAGCGGACACAGATACGCAGTATTTT. Encoded protein: CSASPFYTGLADTDTQYF. The chain recombines TRBV20-1 with TRBJ2-3; 11 bases align to TRBD2. The CDR3 is made up of 18 amino acids. Germline V gene lookup returns CDR1 DFQATT and CDR2 SNEGSKA (reference sequence). With 3 bases clipped from V and 2 bases from J, the junction kept 13 bases outside the gene matches.

This clonotype occurred many times. The rearrangement joins TRBV24-1 to TRBJ2-4, with D possibly TRBD2 on 6 matching bases. Trimming took 5 bases from V and 2 from J, leaving 18 bases between them. Germline V gene lookup returns CDR1 KGHDR and CDR2 SFDVKD. This CDR3 is 17 amino acids long. CDR3 sequence (DNA): TGTGCCACCAGTGCAGGCGGGGTAGCGGATACCAAAAACATTCAGTACTTC. It codes for CATSAGGVADTKNIQYF.

This clonotype has only a few counts. The chain has TRBV7-2 and TRBJ1-6; D not certain. The V gene lost 2 bases and the J gene lost 9 bases, with 11 bases spanning the gap. This CDR3 contains 14 residues. Germline CDR1 and CDR2: SGHTA and FQGNSA. CDR3 residues: CASSLRGLVSPLHF. The CDR3 nucleotides are TGTGCCAGCAGCTTAAGAGGGTTGGTTTCACCCCTCCACTTT.

The J gene is TRBJ2-7, the V gene TRBV20-1; D not certain. V lost 1 base to trimming and J lost 3 bases, with 19 bases between them. Germline values: CDR1 DFQATT, CDR2 SNEGSKA (reference sequence). This CDR3 comprises 16 residues. CDR3 sequence reads: CSARVPQNSRYYEQYF. The DNA of the CDR3 is TGCAGTGCTAGAGTCCCCCAGAACAGCCGGTACTACGAGCAGTACTTC.

This chain connects TRBV28 to TRBJ2-7; 11 bases are a match to TRBD2. J lost 2 bases, V lost 1 base, and 10 bases had no gene match. This CDR3 comprises 18 residues. Germline CDR1 is MDHEN and CDR2 is SYDVKM. DNA for the CDR3: TGTGCCAGCAGTTTATCCGGGGGTAGCGGGAGGGCTGCCTACGAGCAGTACTTC. Translation: CASSLSGGSGRAAYEQYF.

This clonotype was observed many times. J is TRBJ2-1 and V is TRBV28; 9 nucleotides align to TRBD1. In germline, CDR1 is MDHEN, CDR2 SYDVKM. The trim removed 2 bases at V and 4 bases at J, leaving 6 bases unmatched. CDR3 length: 16 residues. CDR3 in amino acids: CASSLRRGQGYNEQFF. The CDR3 region has the DNA TGTGCCAGCAGTTTACGCCGAGGACAGGGGTACAATGAGCAGTTCTTC.

J is TRBJ2-7 and V is TRBV5-6; TRBD2 matches 13 bases. The V gene's germline CDR1 is SGHDT and CDR2 YYEEEE. This CDR3 spans 16 amino acids. V lost 2 bases, J lost 4 bases, and 6 bases stayed unmatched. The CDR3 region is CASSFWTSGSLYEQYF. CDR3 in DNA: TGTGCCAGCAGCTTTTGGACTAGCGGGAGTTTATACGAGCAGTACTTC.

The rearrangement links TRBV28 to TRBJ2-7, with D hard to call. Trimming removed 5 bases from V and 4 bases from J, with 18 bases in between. CDR3 size: 15 residues. Germline loops: CDR1 MDHEN, CDR2 SYDVKM. CDR3 in amino acids: CASSPLPPEAYEQYF. The DNA of the CDR3 is TGTGCCAGCAGTCCCCTCCCTCCAGAAGCTTACGAGCAGTACTTC.

This sequence joins TRBV20-1 and TRBJ2-7, with D tentatively TRBD1 (6 bases). The ends were cut back, 0 bases at V and 1 base at J, with 13 bases in the middle. This CDR3 has 15 amino acids. Germline CDR1 and CDR2: DFQATT and SNEGSKA (reference sequence). The CDR3 reads CSARDPLTGSYEQYF. Written as DNA, the CDR3 is TGCAGTGCTAGAGATCCCCTGACAGGTTCCTACGAGCAGTACTTC.

This clonotype has a handful of counts. The chain has TRBV6-2 or TRBV6-3 and TRBJ2-7, with D perhaps given as TRBD1 or TRBD2 (5 bases each). The CDR3 is 12 residues long. Germline lookup yields CDR1 MNHEY and CDR2 SVGEGT. The ends were cut back, 5 bases at V and 9 bases at J, with 14 bases in the middle. The CDR3 nucleotides read TGTGCCAGCAGTACAATGGGGGTGGTGCAGTACTTC. Translation gives CASSTMGVVQYF.

The V gene is TRBV29-1, the J gene TRBJ2-7, with D uncertain. V was clipped by 4 bases and J by 6 bases, with 13 bases between them. CDR3 length: 12 residues. Germline V CDR1 and CDR2: SQVTM, ANQGSEA. The chain's CDR3 is CSVVTFSGEQYV. The CDR3 coding sequence is TGCAGCGTTGTAACGTTTTCTGGCGAGCAGTACGTC.

This clonotype was counted only a few times. This sequence joins TRBV7-6 and TRBJ1-6; TRBD1 matches 11 bases. J gave up 5 bases and V 1 base, and 10 bases lay outside the gene matches. Germline CDR1 and CDR2: SGHVS and FNYEAQ. There are 19 residues in the CDR3. CDR3 in DNA: TGTGCCAGCAGCTTAGTCGGGACAGGGGGTAATTCACATAATTCACCCCTCCACTTT. Amino acids: CASSLVGTGGNSHNSPLHF.

The table lists this clonotype with a few counts. The chain employs TRBV12-3 or TRBV12-4 and TRBJ2-7; 11 bases are shared with TRBD2. The CDR3 sequence is 15 residues long. The trim removed 4 bases at V and 0 bases at J, leaving 2 bases unmatched. This CDR3 reads CASSSSGRHSYEQYF. CDR3 sequence (DNA): TGTGCCAGCAGTTCTAGCGGGAGGCACTCCTACGAGCAGTACTTC.

This chain connects TRBV9 to TRBJ2-7; D assignment may be TRBD1 or TRBD2 (5 bases each). V shed 4 bases and J shed 5 bases, with 19 bases lying between them. CDR1 is SGDLS and CDR2 is YYNGEE in the germline V gene. This CDR3 has 15 residues. CDR3 nucleotides: TGTGCCAGCAGCCTCGGGACCTCAGATCGGAACGAGCAGTACTTC. It codes for CASSLGTSDRNEQYF.

The chain employs TRBV20-1 and TRBJ2-1; D might be TRBD1 (5 bases). This CDR3 has 12 residues. The V gene lost 8 bases and the J gene lost 4 bases, with 12 bases spanning the gap. CDR1 and CDR2 (germline): DFQATT, SNEGSKA (reference sequence). This CDR3 reads CSTPRVYNEQFF. CDR3 sequence (DNA): TGCAGTACTCCCAGGGTATACAATGAGCAGTTCTTC.